The sequence of this T cell receptor beta chain was determined in a study of immune heterogeneity within non-small cell lung tumors. General study results and limits: Local T-cell clonality tracked local tumor mutational burden, showing a moderate yet significant relationship (R about 0.34). Identical dominant CDR3 beta clonotypes spanned tumor sites within a patient, beside site-unique high-frequency clones. Most high-frequency T-cell receptor beta clonotypes were specific to a single patient.

Bulk tumor gDNA, 550 to 750 ng per sample, served as the TCR template. During surgery, several far-apart biopsies were obtained from every primary tumor. With untreated, newly diagnosed non-small cell lung cancer, the patients went on to undergo curative surgery. A total of around 14 patients with newly diagnosed non-small cell lung cancer, all of whom were undergoing surgery with curative intent, made up the donors. In this sample, this clonotype is medium-sized. What it binds is unknown. The CDR3 extends over 17 amino acids. V lost 6 bases to trimming and J lost 10 bases; unmatched junction nucleotides: 14. Multiplex PCR amplified TCR beta CDR3 with 32 V and 13 J primers. TCRdb used MiXCR to reprocess the multiplex PCR reads, holding one entry per CDR3 protein. Of over 5,500 distinct CDR3 sequences in the sample, approximately 23% were seen once.

The V gene is TRBV12-3 or TRBV12-4, the J gene TRBJ2-1; TRBD2 matches 14 bases. Sequences were obtained from lung tumor tissue. The sequence was obtained from a man between 65 and 79 years old with non-small cell lung cancer. The CDR3 loop is CASRPPPGLAGVIEQFF. CDR3 coding DNA: TGTGCCAGCAGGCCGCCTCCGGGACTAGCGGGAGTGATAGAGCAGTTCTTC.